The 15 T cell receptor beta chains listed next were all sequenced from one sample in a study of post-analysis software for immune sequencing data. Study observations and caveats: Controls had lower frequencies than patients of five or six TRBV segments, which included TRBV5-6, TRBV5-1 and TRBV20-1.

cDNA libraries of TCR beta carried unique molecular identifiers. Each CDR3 protein gets one entry after TCRdb re-called the PCR reads with MiXCR. Of a few hundred thousand distinct CDR3 sequences listed, around 40% are singletons. Their antigens are not known. Sequenced: blood. The receptors were gathered from a girl aged 10-17 years with multiple sclerosis.

This sequence joins TRBV3-1 and TRBJ2-1, with 10 bases that match TRBD2. This CDR3 is 17 amino acids long. Per germline, CDR1 LGHDT and CDR2 YNNKEL (reference sequence). Losses at the gene ends were 2 bases for V and 5 bases for J; bases not matched to a gene: 9. CDR3 sequence (DNA): TGTGCCAGCAGCCAAAGGCTAGCGGGAGTGGGGCACAATGAGCAGTTCTTC. This encodes CASSQRLAGVGHNEQFF.

This rearrangement joins TRBV20-1 to TRBJ2-7; D might be TRBD1 (5 bases). V was clipped by 4 bases and J by 2 bases, with 9 bases between them. CDR1 DFQATT and CDR2 SNEGSKA come from the germline V gene (reference sequence). The CDR3 extends over 12 amino acids. CDR3 region: CSAKAGTYEQYF. The CDR3 DNA sequence: TGCAGTGCTAAGGCAGGGACCTACGAGCAGTACTTC.

J is TRBJ2-7 and V is TRBV27, with D tentatively TRBD2 (6 bases). Per the germline V gene, CDR1 is MNHEY and CDR2 is SMNVEV (reference sequence). This CDR3 comprises 14 residues. V lost 6 bases and J 1 base, leaving 13 bases between the germline ends. CDR3 in DNA: TGTGCCAGCAGCGCTAGGGCGGGGTCCTACGAGCAGTACTTC. This codes for CASSARAGSYEQYF.

This chain connects TRBV6-2 or TRBV6-3 to TRBJ2-2, with TRBD2 matching 8 bases. This CDR3 contains 14 residues. Trimming removed 7 bases from V and 5 bases from J; junction bases left unmatched: 6. Germline V gene data show CDR1 as MNHEY and CDR2 as SVGEGT. This chain's CDR3 is CASNQRESTGELFF. Written as DNA, the CDR3 is TGTGCCAGCAACCAGCGGGAGTCAACCGGGGAGCTGTTTTTT.

The rearrangement joins TRBV6-5 to TRBJ2-5, with no clear D. The CDR3 consists of 13 residues. The V and J ends lost 7 bases and 1 base respectively, with 10 bases between them. The germline CDR1 and CDR2 sequences are MNHEY and SVGAGI. DNA of the CDR3: TGTGCCAGCAACAGAAACTTCCAAGAGACCCAGTACTTC. Its translation: CASNRNFQETQYF.

This sequence joins TRBV15 and TRBJ2-7, with TRBD2 matching 9 bases. V was pared by 5 bases and J by 1 base, with 9 bases of the junction left unmatched. Germline V gene data show CDR1 as LNHNV and CDR2 as YYDKDF (reference sequence). CDR3 length: 16 residues. CDR3 DNA: TGTGCCACCAGCGGCGTCCCGAGCGGGGGGTCCTACGAGCAGTACTTC. Translation gives CATSGVPSGGSYEQYF. The variable domain in full, with the rest retrieved from reference TRBV15 and TRBJ2-7, is DAMVIQNPRYQVTQFGKPVTLSCSQTLNHNVMYWYQQKSSQAPKLLFHYYDKDFNNEADTPDNFQSRRPNTSFCFLDIRSPGLGDTAMYLCATSGVPSGGSYEQYFGPGTRLTVT.

The chain couples TRBV7-6 to TRBJ1-1; D might be TRBD1 (5 bases). Germline V CDR1 and CDR2: SGHVS, FNYEAQ. The CDR3 contains 13 residues. V lost 5 bases and J 10 bases, leaving 17 bases between the germline ends. The CDR3 sequence is CASSEGTRGGAFF. The DNA of the CDR3 is TGTGCCAGCAGCGAAGGGACTCGGGGGGGAGCTTTCTTT. The whole variable domain, remainder taken from reference TRBV7-6 and TRBJ1-1, is GAGVSQSPRYKVTKRGQDVALRCDPISGHVSLYWYRQALGQGPEFLTYFNYEAQQDKSGLPNDRFSAERPEGSISTLTIQRTEQRDSAMYRCASSEGTRGGAFFGQGTRLTVV.

The CDR3 sequence: CASSESSRASGGYTF. The CDR3 DNA follows: TGTGCCAGCAGTGAATCGTCGCGGGCCTCGGGAGGCTACACCTTC. V is TRBV25-1 and J is TRBJ1-2; D uncertain. This CDR3 contains 15 residues. V shed 1 base and J shed 8 bases, with 17 bases lying between them. Germline V gene data show CDR1 as MGHDK and CDR2 as SYGVNS.

This chain uses TRBV7-9 with TRBJ2-5; D not resolved. The tail of the sequence fits TRBJ2-7 better, so the J call may be wrong. CDR1 is SEHNR, CDR2 FQNEAQ, per germline (reference sequence). The CDR3 spans 15 residues. The CDR3 is CASSLGYRPSYEQYF. CDR3 bases: TGTGCCAGCAGCTTAGGGTACCGGCCCTCCTACGAGCAGTACTTC.

The chain couples TRBV6-5 to TRBJ2-5; D tentatively reads TRBD1 or TRBD2 (5 bases each). Trimming removed 2 bases from V and 1 base from J, with 8 bases in between. The CDR3 is made up of 14 amino acids. Germline V gives CDR1 MNHEY, CDR2 SVGAGI. CDR3 sequence: CASSYGGTQETQYF. The CDR3, as DNA: TGTGCCAGCAGTTACGGGGGAACCCAAGAGACCCAGTACTTC.

This chain uses TRBV2 with TRBJ2-3; D gene ambiguous. The CDR3 covers 15 residues. The germline V gene has CDR1 SNHLY and CDR2 FYNNEI. V was trimmed by 6 bases and J by 2 bases, leaving 15 bases between them. The CDR3 coding sequence is TGTGCCAGCAGCGGTAGATGGGATCCCACAGATACGCAGTATTTT. Its translation is CASSGRWDPTDTQYF.

In the case of this clonotype: At one end the junction does not follow the germline gene, possibly because of a read error. V usage is TRBV15 and J usage is TRBJ2-7, with D perhaps matching TRBD1 (5 bases). There are 13 residues in the CDR3. Germline values: CDR1 LNHNV, CDR2 YYDKDF (reference sequence). The CDR3 DNA sequence: TGTACCACCAGCAGCCGGCAGGGTTACGAGCAGTACTTC. Residues: CTTSSRQGYEQYF.

This clonotype was seen a handful of times. The DNA for the CDR3 is TGTGCCAGCAGCTTAGCGGCGGGAGGGGCCACAGATACGCAGTATTTT. This sequence encodes CASSLAAGGATDTQYF. The genes are TRBV7-9 and TRBJ2-3; 9 nucleotides agree with TRBD2. Trimming cost V 0 bases and J 2 bases; bases outside gene matches: 3. CDR3 length equals 16 residues. Germline CDR1 reads SEHNR; CDR2 reads FQNEAQ (reference sequence).

V is TRBV3-1 and J is TRBJ2-5; D possibly corresponds to TRBD1 (7 bases). Looked up from germline, CDR1 is LGHDT and CDR2 is YNNKEL (reference sequence). The CDR3 spans 16 residues. The V end lost 4 bases, the J end lost 2 bases, and 17 bases lay between the germline ends. The CDR3 spells CASSRHAGQTQETQYF. CDR3 nucleotide sequence: TGTGCCAGCAGCCGGCACGCGGGACAGACACAAGAGACCCAGTACTTC.

This clonotype was seen more than once but under ten times. The chain couples TRBV15 to TRBJ2-7, with TRBD1 matching over 8 bases. The germline gives CDR1 LNHNV, CDR2 YYDKDF (reference sequence). CDR3 length: 15 residues. Trimming cost V 2 bases and J 5 bases; bases outside gene matches: 8. CDR3 in amino acids: CATSRLPDRANEQYF. CDR3 nucleotide sequence: TGTGCCACCAGCAGACTACCGGACAGGGCCAACGAGCAGTACTTC.